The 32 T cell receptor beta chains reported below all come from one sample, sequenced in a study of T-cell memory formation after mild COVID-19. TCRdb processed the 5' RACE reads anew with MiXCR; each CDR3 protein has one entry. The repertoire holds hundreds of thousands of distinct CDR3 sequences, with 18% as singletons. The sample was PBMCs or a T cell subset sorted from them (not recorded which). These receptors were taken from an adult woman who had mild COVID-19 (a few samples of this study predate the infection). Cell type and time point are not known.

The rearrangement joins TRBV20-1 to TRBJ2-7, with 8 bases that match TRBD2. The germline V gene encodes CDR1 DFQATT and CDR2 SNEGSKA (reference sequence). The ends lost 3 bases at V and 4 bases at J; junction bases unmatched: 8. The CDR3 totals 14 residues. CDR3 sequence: CSARELAGFYEQYF. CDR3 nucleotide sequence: TGCAGTGCTAGGGAGCTAGCGGGCTTTTACGAGCAGTACTTC.

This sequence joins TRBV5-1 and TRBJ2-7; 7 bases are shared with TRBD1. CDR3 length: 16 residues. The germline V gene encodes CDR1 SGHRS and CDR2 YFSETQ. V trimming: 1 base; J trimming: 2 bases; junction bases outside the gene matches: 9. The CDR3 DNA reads TGCGCCAGCAGCTTGAGTTCAAGGACAGGAACCTACGAGCAGTACTTC. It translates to CASSLSSRTGTYEQYF.

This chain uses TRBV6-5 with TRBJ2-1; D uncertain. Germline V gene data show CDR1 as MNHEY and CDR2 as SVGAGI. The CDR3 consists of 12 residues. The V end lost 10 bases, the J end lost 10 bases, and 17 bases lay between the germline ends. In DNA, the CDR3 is TGTGCCACCACAAGCAGAGCCTTGGAGCAGTTCTTC. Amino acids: CATTSRALEQFF.

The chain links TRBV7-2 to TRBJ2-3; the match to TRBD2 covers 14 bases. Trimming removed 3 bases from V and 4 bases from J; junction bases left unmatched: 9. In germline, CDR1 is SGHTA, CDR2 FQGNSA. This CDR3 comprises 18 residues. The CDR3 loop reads CASSFSAGTSGRSDTQYF. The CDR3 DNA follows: TGTGCCAGCAGCTTCAGTGCGGGGACTAGCGGGAGATCAGATACGCAGTATTTT.

The CDR3 protein is CASSLGVGAGANVLTF. Written as DNA, the CDR3 is TGCGCCAGCAGCTTGGGGGTAGGGGCTGGGGCCAACGTCCTGACTTTC. The J gene is TRBJ2-6, the V gene TRBV5-1; perhaps TRBD1 as D (5 bases). The CDR3 has 16 amino acids. Trimming cost V 0 bases and J 2 bases, with 9 bases left between them. CDR1 and CDR2 from the germline V gene are SGHRS and YFSETQ. The variable domain in full, completed from reference TRBV5-1 and TRBJ2-6, reads KAGVTQTPRYLIKTRGQQVTLSCSPISGHRSVSWYQQTPGQGLQFLFEYFSETQRNKGNFPGRFSGRQFSNSRSEMNVSTLELGDSALYLCASSLGVGAGANVLTFGAGSRLTVL.

CDR3 region: CASSRGRVNTEAFF. CDR3 DNA sequence: TGTGCCAGCAGCCGCGGCAGGGTGAACACTGAAGCTTTCTTT. V and J are TRBV12-3 or TRBV12-4 and TRBJ1-1, with D perhaps TRBD1 (5 bases). The CDR3 is 14 amino acids. Deletions cut 6 bases from V and 0 bases from J, with 11 bases between.

CDR3 sequence (DNA): TGCAGTGCTCCCCGCTACAATGAGCAGTTCTTC. Translation gives CSAPRYNEQFF. The genes are TRBV20-1 and TRBJ2-1; D unclear. The CDR3 spans 11 residues. Germline V gene lookup returns CDR1 DFQATT and CDR2 SNEGSKA (reference sequence). Trimming shortened V by 5 bases and J by 3 bases, and 5 bases separated the two germline ends.

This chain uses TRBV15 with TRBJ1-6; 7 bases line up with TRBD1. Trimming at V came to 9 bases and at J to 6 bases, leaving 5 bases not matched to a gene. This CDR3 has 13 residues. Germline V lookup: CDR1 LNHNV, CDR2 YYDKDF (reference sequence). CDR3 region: CATTTGVNSPLHF. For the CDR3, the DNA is TGTGCCACAACTACAGGGGTTAATTCACCCCTCCACTTT.

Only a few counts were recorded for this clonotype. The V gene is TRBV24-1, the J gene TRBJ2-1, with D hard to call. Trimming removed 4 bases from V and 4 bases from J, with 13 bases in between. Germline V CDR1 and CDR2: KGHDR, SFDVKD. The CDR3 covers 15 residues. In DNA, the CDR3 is TGTGCCACCAGTGAAGGAAATCCTCCTTACAATGAGCAGTTCTTC. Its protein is CATSEGNPPYNEQFF.

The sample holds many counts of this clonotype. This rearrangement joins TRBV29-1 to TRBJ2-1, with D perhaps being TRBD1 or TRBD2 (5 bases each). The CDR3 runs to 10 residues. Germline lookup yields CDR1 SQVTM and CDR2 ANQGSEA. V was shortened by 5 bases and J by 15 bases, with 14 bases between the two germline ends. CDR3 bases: TGCAGCGTTTGGTCCGGGACCCCGTTCTTC. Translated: CSVWSGTPFF.

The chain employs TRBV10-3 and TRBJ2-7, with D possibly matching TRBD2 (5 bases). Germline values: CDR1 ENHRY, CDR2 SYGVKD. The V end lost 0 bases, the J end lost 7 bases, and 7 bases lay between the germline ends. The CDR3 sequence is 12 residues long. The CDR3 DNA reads TGTGCCATCAGTGAGTCGACGGGGGAGCAGTACTTC. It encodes CAISESTGEQYF.

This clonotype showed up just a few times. CDR3 bases: TGTGCCAGCAGTTTCGGATTAATCTATGGCTACACCTTC. It specifies CASSFGLIYGYTF. This sequence joins TRBV12-3 or TRBV12-4 and TRBJ1-2; no definite D call. This CDR3 has 13 residues. Deletions cut 3 bases from V and 4 bases from J, with 9 bases between.

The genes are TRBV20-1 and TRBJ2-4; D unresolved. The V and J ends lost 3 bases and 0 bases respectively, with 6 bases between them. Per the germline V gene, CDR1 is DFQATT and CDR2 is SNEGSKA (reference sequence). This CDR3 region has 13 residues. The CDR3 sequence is CSASQIAKNIQYF. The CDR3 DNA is TGCAGTGCTAGTCAGATAGCCAAAAACATTCAGTACTTC.

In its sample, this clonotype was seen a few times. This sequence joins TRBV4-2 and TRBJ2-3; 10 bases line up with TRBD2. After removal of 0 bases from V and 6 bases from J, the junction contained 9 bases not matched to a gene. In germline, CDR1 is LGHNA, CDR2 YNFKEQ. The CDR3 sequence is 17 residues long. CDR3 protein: CASSQDPGSGGLDTQYF. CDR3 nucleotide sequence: TGTGCCAGCAGCCAAGATCCGGGTAGCGGGGGGTTGGATACGCAGTATTTT.

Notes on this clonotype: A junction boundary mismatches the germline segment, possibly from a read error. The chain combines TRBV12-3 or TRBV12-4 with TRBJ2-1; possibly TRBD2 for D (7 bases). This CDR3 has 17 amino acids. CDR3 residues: CVSSLVRGGLLYNEQFF. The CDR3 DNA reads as TGTGTCAGCAGTTTAGTAAGGGGGGGGCTACTTTACAATGAGCAGTTCTTC.

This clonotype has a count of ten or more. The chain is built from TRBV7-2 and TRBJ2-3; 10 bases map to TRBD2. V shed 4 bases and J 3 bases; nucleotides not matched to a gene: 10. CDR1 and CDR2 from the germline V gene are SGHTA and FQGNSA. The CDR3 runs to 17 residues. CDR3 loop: CASSSSGGGLATDTQYF. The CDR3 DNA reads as TGTGCCAGCAGCTCCTCGGGCGGGGGACTAGCGACAGATACGCAGTATTTT.

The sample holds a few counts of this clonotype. CDR3 DNA sequence: TGTGCCAGCACCCCCGACAGACCCGACTCTGGGGCCAACGTCCTGACTTTC. It specifies CASTPDRPDSGANVLTF. This rearrangement joins TRBV12-3 or TRBV12-4 to TRBJ2-6; a weak D match, TRBD1 (5 bases). The CDR3 is 17 amino acids. Trimming stripped 7 bases from V and 0 bases from J, with 16 bases between.

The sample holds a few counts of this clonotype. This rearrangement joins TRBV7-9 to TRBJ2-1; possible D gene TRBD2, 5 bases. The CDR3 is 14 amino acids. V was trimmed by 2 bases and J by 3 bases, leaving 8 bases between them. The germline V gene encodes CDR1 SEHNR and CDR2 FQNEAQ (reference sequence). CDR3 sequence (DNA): TGTGCCAGCAGCTTAATGGGAGACTACAATGAGCAGTTCTTC. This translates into CASSLMGDYNEQFF.

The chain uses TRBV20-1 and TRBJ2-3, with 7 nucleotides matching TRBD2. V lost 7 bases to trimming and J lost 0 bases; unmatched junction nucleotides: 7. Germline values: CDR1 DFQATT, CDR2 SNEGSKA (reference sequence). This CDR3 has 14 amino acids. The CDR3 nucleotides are TGCAGTGGGCTACTAGCGACTAGCACAGATACGCAGTATTTT. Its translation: CSGLLATSTDTQYF.

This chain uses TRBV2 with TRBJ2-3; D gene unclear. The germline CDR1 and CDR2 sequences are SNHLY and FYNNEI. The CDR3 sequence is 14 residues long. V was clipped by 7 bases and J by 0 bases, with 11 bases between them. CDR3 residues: CASTVRDSTDTQYF. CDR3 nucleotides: TGTGCCAGCACCGTAAGGGATAGCACAGATACGCAGTATTTT.

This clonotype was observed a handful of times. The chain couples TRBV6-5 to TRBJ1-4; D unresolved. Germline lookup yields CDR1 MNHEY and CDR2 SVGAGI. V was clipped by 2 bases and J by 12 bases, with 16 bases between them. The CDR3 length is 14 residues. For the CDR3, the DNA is TGTGCCAGCAGTTACGATCCCGCCCGGAGAGAACTGTTTTTT. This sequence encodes CASSYDPARRELFF.

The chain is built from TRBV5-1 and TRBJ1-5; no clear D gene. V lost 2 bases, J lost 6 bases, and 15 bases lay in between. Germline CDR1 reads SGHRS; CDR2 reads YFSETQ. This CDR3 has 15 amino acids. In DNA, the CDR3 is TGCGCCAGCAGCTTTGACGCGGCAAGAGGTCAGCCCCAGCATTTT. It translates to CASSFDAARGQPQHF.

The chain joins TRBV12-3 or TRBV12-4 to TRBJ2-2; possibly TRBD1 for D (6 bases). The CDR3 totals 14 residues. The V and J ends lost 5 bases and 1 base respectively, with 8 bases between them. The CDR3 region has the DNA TGTGCCAGCAGTCCACAGGGGAACACCGGGGAGCTGTTTTTT. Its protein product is CASSPQGNTGELFF.

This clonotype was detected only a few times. CDR3 residues: CASSAPQFF. CDR3 DNA: TGTGCCAGCAGCGCACCGCAGTTCTTC. This chain connects TRBV7-2 to TRBJ2-1, with D unresolved. This CDR3 spans 9 amino acids. The germline V gene has CDR1 SGHTA and CDR2 FQGNSA. Trimming left V 5 bases short and J 12 bases short, with 5 bases between.

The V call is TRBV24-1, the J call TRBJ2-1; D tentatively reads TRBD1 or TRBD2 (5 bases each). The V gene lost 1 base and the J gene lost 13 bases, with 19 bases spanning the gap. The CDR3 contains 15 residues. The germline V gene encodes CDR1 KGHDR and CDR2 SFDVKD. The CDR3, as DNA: TGTGCCACCAGTGATTTACGGGGCCCTGTCAACTCTCAGTTCTTC. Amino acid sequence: CATSDLRGPVNSQFF.

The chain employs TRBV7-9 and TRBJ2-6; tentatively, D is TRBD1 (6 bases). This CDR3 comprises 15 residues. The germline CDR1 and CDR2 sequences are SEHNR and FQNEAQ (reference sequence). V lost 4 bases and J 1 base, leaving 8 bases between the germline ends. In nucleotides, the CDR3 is TGTGCCAGCAGCTACGGACAGTCTGGGGCCAACGTCCTGACTTTC. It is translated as CASSYGQSGANVLTF.

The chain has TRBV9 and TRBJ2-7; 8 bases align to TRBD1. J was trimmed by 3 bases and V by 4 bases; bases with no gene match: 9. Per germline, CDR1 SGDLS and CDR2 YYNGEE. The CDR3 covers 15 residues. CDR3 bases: TGTGCCAGCAGCCAGACGCCGGGACAGGTCTACGAGCAGTACTTC. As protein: CASSQTPGQVYEQYF.

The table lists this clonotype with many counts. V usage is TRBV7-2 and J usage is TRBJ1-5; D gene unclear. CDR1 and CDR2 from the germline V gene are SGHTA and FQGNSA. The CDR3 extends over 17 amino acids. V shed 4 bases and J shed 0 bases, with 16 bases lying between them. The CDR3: CASSSSLSLYSNQPQHF. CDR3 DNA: TGTGCCAGCAGCTCATCCTTAAGTCTTTATAGCAATCAGCCCCAGCATTTT.

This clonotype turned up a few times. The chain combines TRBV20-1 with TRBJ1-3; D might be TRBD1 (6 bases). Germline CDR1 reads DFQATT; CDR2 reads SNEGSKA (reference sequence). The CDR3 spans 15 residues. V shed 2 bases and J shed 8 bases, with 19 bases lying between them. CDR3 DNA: TGCAGTGCTAGATTATCAGGGGCCGTGAGGGACACCATATATTTT. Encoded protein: CSARLSGAVRDTIYF.

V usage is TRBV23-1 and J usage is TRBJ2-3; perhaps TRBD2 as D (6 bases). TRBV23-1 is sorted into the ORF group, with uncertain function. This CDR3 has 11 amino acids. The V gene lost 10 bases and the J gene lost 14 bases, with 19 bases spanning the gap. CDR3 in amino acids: CANWVRSGGYF. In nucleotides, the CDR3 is TGCGCCAACTGGGTACGGTCCGGGGGGTATTTT.

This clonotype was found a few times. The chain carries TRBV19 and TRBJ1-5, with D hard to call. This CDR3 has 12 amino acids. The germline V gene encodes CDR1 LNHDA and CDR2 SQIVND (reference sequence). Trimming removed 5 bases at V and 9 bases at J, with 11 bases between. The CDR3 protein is CASSDPSLPQHF. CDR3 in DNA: TGTGCCAGTAGTGACCCATCCCTGCCCCAGCATTTT.

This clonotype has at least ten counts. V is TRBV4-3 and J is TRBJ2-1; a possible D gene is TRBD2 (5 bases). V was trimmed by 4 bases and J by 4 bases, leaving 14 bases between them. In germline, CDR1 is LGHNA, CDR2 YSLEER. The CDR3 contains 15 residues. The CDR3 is CASSLALGLYNEQFF. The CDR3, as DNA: TGCGCCAGCAGCCTTGCACTAGGACTTTACAATGAGCAGTTCTTC.